The clone carrying this T cell receptor (beta chain) showed up just once. V shed 4 bases and J shed 15 bases, with 19 bases lying between them. The CDR3 has 13 amino acids. Germline CDR1 and CDR2: SGHAT and FQNNGV. This record belongs to a study of cytotoxic CD8 clonotypes in ibrutinib-treated CLL. Study overall: Response samples were taken after a median around 13 months of treatment, range 6 to 36.

The protocol was immunoSEQ multiplex PCR, while the TCRdb copy is restricted to in-frame clones and leaves out a portion. This sample yields about 300,000 clones, of which roughly 71% are seen a single time; around 6.3% belongs to the top ten. The receptor's source is a human donor with chronic lymphocytic leukemia. V gene TRBV11-2 combines with J gene TRBJ2-1, with a possible D match to TRBD1 (5 bases). Here the sequenced sample was PBMCs, taken after 36 months of ibrutinib treatment. The CDR3 region is CASSWLSTAPLFF. The CDR3 coding sequence is TGTGCCAGCAGCTGGCTTTCGACAGCCCCCTTGTTCTTC.